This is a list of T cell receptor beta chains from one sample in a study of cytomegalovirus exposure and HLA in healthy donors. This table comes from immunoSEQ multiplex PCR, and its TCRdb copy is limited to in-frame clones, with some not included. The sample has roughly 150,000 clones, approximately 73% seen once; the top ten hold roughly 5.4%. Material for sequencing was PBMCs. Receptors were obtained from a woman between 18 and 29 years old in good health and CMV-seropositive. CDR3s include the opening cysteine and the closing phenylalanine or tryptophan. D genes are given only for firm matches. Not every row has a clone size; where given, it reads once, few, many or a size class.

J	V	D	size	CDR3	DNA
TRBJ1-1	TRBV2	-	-	CASSTDSAKTEAFF	TGTGCCAGCAGTACAGACAGCGCCAAGACTGAAGCTTTCTTT
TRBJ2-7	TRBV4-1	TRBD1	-	CASSQTGDAYEQYF	TGCGCCAGCAGCCAGACAGGGGATGCCTACGAGCAGTACTTC
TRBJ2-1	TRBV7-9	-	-	CASSLTPGTSNEQFF	TGTGCCAGCAGCCTAACGCCCGGGACATCCAATGAGCAGTTCTTC
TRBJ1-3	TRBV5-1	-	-	CASSSDSLSGNTIYF	TGCGCCAGCTCGTCGGACAGCCTAAGTGGAAACACCATATATTTT
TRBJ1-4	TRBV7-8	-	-	CASSLAFEDINEKLFF	TGTGCCAGCAGCTTAGCGTTCGAGGACATTAATGAAAAACTGTTTTTT
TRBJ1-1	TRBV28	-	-	CASSLAGVNTEAFF	TGTGCCAGCAGTTTGGCCGGGGTTAACACTGAAGCTTTCTTT
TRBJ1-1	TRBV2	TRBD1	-	CASSSDRVGTEAFF	TGTGCCAGCAGTAGTGACAGGGTAGGCACTGAAGCTTTCTTT
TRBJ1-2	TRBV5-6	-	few	CASSLDRTYGYTF	TGTGCCAGCAGCTTGGACAGGACCTATGGCTACACCTTC
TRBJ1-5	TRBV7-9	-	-	CASSLRFDQPQHF	TGTGCCAGCAGCCTGCGGTTCGATCAGCCCCAGCATTTT
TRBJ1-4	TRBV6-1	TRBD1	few	CASRGTGKLFF	TGTGCCAGCAGGGGGACAGGGAAACTGTTTTTT
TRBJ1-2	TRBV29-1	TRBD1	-	CSVARDREVYGYTF	TGCAGCGTTGCCCGGGACAGGGAGGTCTATGGCTACACCTTC
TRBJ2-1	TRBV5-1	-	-	CASSLANPNEQFF	TGCGCCAGCAGCTTGGCTAACCCCAATGAGCAGTTCTTC
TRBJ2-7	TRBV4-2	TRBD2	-	CASSPGLAGAYEQYF	TGTGCCAGCAGCCCTGGACTAGCGGGGGCCTACGAGCAGTACTTC
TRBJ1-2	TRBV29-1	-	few	CSIPGAHYGYTF	TGCAGTATTCCAGGGGCTCACTATGGCTACACCTTC
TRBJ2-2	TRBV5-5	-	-	CASSFPGGANTGELFF	TGTGCCAGCAGCTTCCCGGGGGGCGCGAACACCGGGGAGCTGTTTTTT
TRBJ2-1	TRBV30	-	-	CAWGQIYNEQFF	TGTGCCTGGGGACAGATTTACAATGAGCAGTTCTTC
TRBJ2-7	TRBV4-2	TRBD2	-	CASSQDSSGGYEQYF	TGTGCCAGCAGCCAAGACTCTAGCGGGGGATACGAGCAGTACTTC
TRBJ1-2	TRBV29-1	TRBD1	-	CSVEELKGGLLYGYTF	TGCAGCGTTGAAGAGTTAAAAGGGGGCCTACTCTATGGCTACACCTTC
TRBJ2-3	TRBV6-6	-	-	CASSPITGTDTQYF	TGTGCCAGCAGTCCAATAACAGGGACAGATACGCAGTATTTT
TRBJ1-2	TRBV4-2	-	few	CASSQDRQVAIYGYTF	TGTGCCAGCAGCCAAGACCGACAGGTCGCGATATATGGCTACACCTTC
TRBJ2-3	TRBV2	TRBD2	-	CASSYRLGGVDTQYF	TGTGCCAGCAGCTACCGGTTGGGGGGGGTGGATACGCAGTATTTT
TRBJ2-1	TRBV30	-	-	CAWDYNNEQFF	TGTGCCTGGGACTACAACAATGAGCAGTTCTTC
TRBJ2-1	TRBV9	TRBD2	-	CASSPSGGALNEQFF	TGTGCCAGCAGCCCTAGCGGGGGGGCCTTGAATGAGCAGTTCTTC
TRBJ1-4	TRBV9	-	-	CASSTGGRFSEKLFF	TGTGCCAGCAGTACGGGGGGAAGGTTCAGTGAAAAACTGTTTTTT
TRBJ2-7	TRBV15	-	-	CATSRDGEVTGRNEQYF	TGTGCCACCAGCAGAGATGGGGAGGTGACAGGGAGGAACGAGCAGTACTTC
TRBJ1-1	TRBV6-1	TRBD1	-	CASSEDGTGATEAFF	TGTGCCAGCAGTGAAGATGGGACAGGGGCCACTGAAGCTTTCTTT
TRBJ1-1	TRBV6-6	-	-	CASSYSTPGLNTEAFF	TGTGCCAGCAGTTACTCGACACCAGGGCTGAACACTGAAGCTTTCTTT
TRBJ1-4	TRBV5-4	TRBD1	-	CASSLDGRGVEKLFF	TGTGCCAGCAGCTTGGATGGCAGGGGGGTTGAAAAACTGTTTTTT
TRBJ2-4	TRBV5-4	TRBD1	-	CASSTGTGGANIQYF	TGTGCCAGCAGCACGGGGACAGGGGGAGCAAACATTCAGTACTTC
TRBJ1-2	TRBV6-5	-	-	CASSYSRQGYYGYTF	TGTGCCAGCAGTTATTCACGTCAGGGTTACTATGGCTACACCTTC
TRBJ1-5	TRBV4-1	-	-	CASSQEPSPRGHQPQHF	TGCGCCAGCAGCCAAGAGCCGTCGCCGCGGGGACATCAGCCCCAGCATTTT
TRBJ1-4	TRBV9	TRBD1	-	CASSVDNRGEKLFF	TGTGCCAGCAGCGTAGACAACAGGGGAGAAAAACTGTTTTTT
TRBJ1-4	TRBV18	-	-	CASSSGTNEKLFF	TGTGCCAGCTCATCAGGAACTAATGAAAAACTGTTTTTT
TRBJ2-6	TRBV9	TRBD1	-	CASSPRTGTLFGANVLTF	TGTGCCAGCAGCCCACGGACAGGGACCCTCTTTGGGGCCAACGTCCTGACTTTC
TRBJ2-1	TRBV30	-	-	CAWKEQGFYNEQFF	TGTGCCTGGAAAGAGCAGGGGTTTTACAATGAGCAGTTCTTC
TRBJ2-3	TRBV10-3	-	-	CALGAGSGTDTQYF	TGTGCTTTGGGGGCGGGTTCTGGCACAGATACGCAGTATTTT
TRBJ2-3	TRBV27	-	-	CASSSFLMADRGTDTQYF	TGTGCCAGCAGTTCTTTCCTTATGGCGGACAGAGGCACAGATACGCAGTATTTT
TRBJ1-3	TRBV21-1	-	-	CASSKPGVCGNTIYF	TGTGCCAGCAGCAAACCCGGGGTCTGCGGAAACACCATATATTTT
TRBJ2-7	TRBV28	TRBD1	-	CASRNRDSSYEQYF	TGTGCCAGCAGGAACCGGGACAGCTCCTACGAGCAGTACTTC
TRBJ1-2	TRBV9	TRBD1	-	CASSARQGPNYGYTF	TGTGCCAGCAGCGCAAGACAGGGGCCTAACTATGGCTACACCTTC
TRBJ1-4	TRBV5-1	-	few	CASRRSGAEKLFF	TGCGCCAGCAGACGTTCAGGGGCTGAAAAACTGTTTTTT
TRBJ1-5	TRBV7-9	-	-	CASVGEGNQPQHF	TGTGCCAGCGTCGGGGAGGGGAACCAGCCCCAGCATTTT
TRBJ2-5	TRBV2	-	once	CASSARQAQETQYF	TGTGCCAGCAGTGCACGGCAGGCCCAAGAGACCCAGTACTTC
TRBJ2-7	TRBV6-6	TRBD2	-	CASSYSGGSSDEQYF	TGTGCCAGCAGTTACTCGGGGGGGTCCAGCGACGAGCAGTACTTC